The clone carrying this TCR beta chain has a handful of counts. These data come from a study of OX40 agonist ivuxolimab in advanced cancers. At the level of the study: Prior checkpoint blockade (anti-PD-1, anti-PD-L1 or anti-CTLA-4) was permitted; about 40% had it.

Clones were sequenced by immunoSEQ multiplex PCR, and TCRdb holds only the in-frame ones, with some missing. The table records about 79,000 clones, about nine tenths of them present only once. The CDR3 is 15 amino acids. V was shortened by 2 bases and J by 1 base, with 11 bases between the two germline ends. CDR1 and CDR2 (germline): SEHNR, FQNEAQ (reference sequence). The source material was CD4+ or CD8+ T cells sorted from blood, sampled in a trial of the OX40 agonist ivuxolimab. The receptor's source is an adult with an advanced solid tumor such as melanoma, head and neck, liver or kidney cancer. The chain couples TRBV7-9 to TRBJ1-1, with unresolved D. Here the CDR3 reads CASSLRSAANTEAFF. The CDR3 bases are TGTGCCAGCAGCTTAAGATCGGCCGCGAACACTGAAGCTTTCTTT.